This record covers a single TCR beta chain. The germline gives CDR1 LGHNA, CDR2 YNFKEQ. V trimming: 5 bases; J trimming: 6 bases; junction bases outside the gene matches: 25. The CDR3 extends over 21 amino acids. This entry belongs to a study of blood T cell repertoires in COVID-19. The wider study: The study drew acute and convalescent COVID-19 samples from the United States, Italy and Spain. T cells, B-cell-depleted T cells, or PBMCs supplied cDNA or gDNA.

In the authors' methods: The assay estimated nucleated cells by amplifying reference gene primers. The protocol was immunoSEQ multiplex PCR, while the TCRdb copy is restricted to in-frame clones and leaves out a portion. That table supplies the V and J calls and clone size; D and trimming were determined from the DNA. The sample contains approximately 130,000 clones, about 83% of which appear only once. The rearrangement uses TRBV4-2 and TRBJ2-7, with TRBD2 matching over 13 bases. The sequencing sample was made of peripheral blood. The sequence was collected from a human donor in a cohort sampled during active COVID-19. CDR3 DNA sequence: TGTGCCAGCAGCAAAGTTACTAGCGGGAGGGCCCTAGGGCCAGGGGCCGCCGAGCAGTACTTC. Its translation: CASSKVTSGRALGPGAAEQYF.